One and the same sample provided the 32 T cell receptor beta chains below, sequenced in a study of blood T cell repertoires in COVID-19. The protocol was immunoSEQ multiplex PCR, while the TCRdb copy is restricted to in-frame clones and leaves out a portion. The sample gives approximately 400,000 clones, just over 90% of which show up once; more than 0.85% is in the top ten. The sequencing input was PBMCs or T cells enriched from blood (not recorded which). The receptors derive from a woman aged 40 to 50 who had been exposed to COVID-19.

The rearrangement joins TRBV29-1 to TRBJ1-3; D might be TRBD1 (5 bases). The CDR3 consists of 14 residues. V was cut by 2 bases and J by 1 base, with 9 bases left in between. Per the germline V gene, CDR1 is SQVTM and CDR2 is ANQGSEA. CDR3 in DNA: TGCAGCGTTGAATCGGACAAGTCTGGAAACACCATATATTTT. This translates into CSVESDKSGNTIYF. The full variable domain, its missing parts supplied by reference TRBV29-1 and TRBJ1-3, is SAVISQKPSRDICQRGTSLTIQCQVDSQVTMMFWYRQQPGQSLTLIATANQGSEATYESGFVIDKFPISRPNLTFSTLTVSNMSPEDSSIYLCSVESDKSGNTIYFGEGSWLTVV.

The chain employs TRBV7-2 and TRBJ1-5, with TRBD1 as a possible D gene (5 bases). V shed 5 bases and J shed 6 bases, with 11 bases lying between them. The germline gives CDR1 SGHTA, CDR2 FQGNSA. The CDR3 covers 13 residues. In DNA form, the CDR3 reads TGTGCCAGCAGCCCACGGGGGGTTCAGCCCCAGCATTTT. Protein: CASSPRGVQPQHF.

The gene calls are TRBV5-1 and TRBJ1-4, with D possibly being TRBD1 (5 bases). The CDR3 is 14 residues long. V gave up 3 bases and J gave up 5 bases, with 11 bases separating them. Germline values: CDR1 SGHRS, CDR2 YFSETQ. The CDR3 protein is CASSSGDFNEKLFF. The DNA for the CDR3 is TGCGCCAGCAGCTCTGGGGACTTCAATGAAAAACTGTTTTTT. The full variable domain, rest sourced from reference TRBV5-1 and TRBJ1-4, is KAGVTQTPRYLIKTRGQQVTLSCSPISGHRSVSWYQQTPGQGLQFLFEYFSETQRNKGNFPGRFSGRQFSNSRSEMNVSTLELGDSALYLCASSSGDFNEKLFFGSGTQLSVL.

The rearrangement links TRBV19 to TRBJ2-6; 12 positions agree with TRBD1. The CDR3 totals 17 residues. In germline, CDR1 is LNHDA, CDR2 SQIVND (reference sequence). Trimming at V came to 4 bases and at J to 4 bases, leaving 5 bases not matched to a gene. CDR3 bases: TGTGCCAGTAGTACCCCGGGACAGGGGGCCGGGGCCAACGTCCTGACTTTC. This gives the protein CASSTPGQGAGANVLTF.

This clone has only one observation. The genes are TRBV7-5 and TRBJ1-2; the table calls TRBD1, which could not be checked here. TRBV7-5 is a pseudogene locus. This CDR3 has 14 residues. The CDR3 DNA reads as TGTGCCAGAGCCCCCGGGACAGGGCAAAATGGCTACACCTTC. Protein sequence: CARAPGTGQNGYTF.

The gene calls are TRBV19 and TRBJ1-5; weak D call: TRBD1 (6 bases). CDR1 is LNHDA and CDR2 is SQIVND in the germline V gene (reference sequence). The CDR3 totals 14 residues. V was shortened by 0 bases and J by 3 bases, with 6 bases between the two germline ends. The CDR3 is CASSIEGANQPQHF. CDR3 DNA: TGTGCCAGTAGTATAGAGGGGGCCAATCAGCCCCAGCATTTT.

The chain combines TRBV18 with TRBJ2-1, with 11 bases aligning to TRBD1. J lost 6 bases, V lost 5 bases, and 3 bases had no gene match. From germline, CDR1 is KGHSH and CDR2 LQKENI. This CDR3 region has 14 residues. CDR3 sequence reads: CASSSGTGGNEQFF. CDR3 nucleotides: TGTGCCAGCTCATCCGGGACAGGGGGCAATGAGCAGTTCTTC. The full variable domain, with the rest looked up from reference TRBV18 and TRBJ2-1, is NAGVMQNPRHLVRRRGQEARLRCSPMKGHSHVYWYRQLPEEGLKFMVYLQKENIIDESGMPKERFSAEFPKEGPSILRIQQVVRGDSAAYFCASSSGTGGNEQFFGPGTRLTVL.

V is TRBV24-1 and J is TRBJ2-1, with TRBD1 as a possible D gene (6 bases). Germline CDR1 KGHDR, CDR2 SFDVKD. Trimming left V 10 bases short and J 8 bases short, with 11 bases between. The CDR3 has 11 residues. This CDR3 is CATQGNDEQFF. DNA of the CDR3: TGTGCCACGCAGGGGAACGATGAGCAGTTCTTC.

The V and J genes are TRBV10-1 and TRBJ2-1; 7 bases match TRBD2. CDR3 size: 14 residues. V trimming: 3 bases; J trimming: 7 bases; junction bases outside the gene matches: 6. Germline assignment: CDR1 WNHNN and CDR2 SYGVQD (reference sequence). The CDR3 sequence: CASSDQWGLNEQFF. DNA for the CDR3: TGCGCCAGCAGTGATCAGTGGGGACTAAATGAGCAGTTCTTC.

This rearrangement joins TRBV19 to TRBJ2-7; 7 bases are a match to TRBD1. The J segment lost 4 bases and the V segment lost 4 bases, leaving 7 bases of the junction unmatched. Germline lookup yields CDR1 LNHDA and CDR2 SQIVND (reference sequence). The CDR3 extends over 14 amino acids. CDR3 residues: CASSTPGQIYEQYF. CDR3 nucleotide sequence: TGTGCCAGTAGTACACCGGGACAGATTTACGAGCAGTACTTC.

This clone has just one count. V and J are TRBV6-5 and TRBJ2-1, with D unresolved. The CDR3 has 13 residues. V lost 0 bases, J lost 14 bases, and 14 bases lay in between. Germline CDR1 and CDR2: MNHEY and SVGAGI. CDR3 coding DNA: TGTGCCAGCAGTTACTCTTCGACCCCCACAGAGTTCTTC. Residues: CASSYSSTPTEFF.

This chain links TRBV12-3 or TRBV12-4 with TRBJ2-3; D unresolved. Trimming stripped 2 bases from V and 4 bases from J, with 4 bases between. The CDR3 length is 12 residues. This chain's CDR3 is CASSLSADTQYF. The CDR3 nucleotides read TGTGCCAGCAGTTTATCGGCAGATACGCAGTATTTT.

This clone was detected once. The chain has TRBV5-1 and TRBJ2-1, with 13 bases matching TRBD2. Germline assignment: CDR1 SGHRS and CDR2 YFSETQ. CDR3 length: 15 residues. V trimming: 4 bases; J trimming: 9 bases; junction bases outside the gene matches: 7. The CDR3 region has the DNA TGCGCCAGCAGCGTCGGACTAGCGGGGGTGTCTGAGCAGTTCTTC. Translated, it gives CASSVGLAGVSEQFF.

The genes are TRBV18 and TRBJ2-5; D is perhaps TRBD1 (5 bases). Germline CDR1 KGHSH, CDR2 LQKENI. This CDR3 region has 14 residues. Trimming cost V 2 bases and J 4 bases, with 11 bases left between them. The CDR3 DNA reads as TGTGCCAGCTCACCAAGGGCAGGGATAGAGACCCAGTACTTC. This sequence encodes CASSPRAGIETQYF. The complete variable domain, with remaining parts taken from reference TRBV18 and TRBJ2-5, reads NAGVMQNPRHLVRRRGQEARLRCSPMKGHSHVYWYRQLPEEGLKFMVYLQKENIIDESGMPKERFSAEFPKEGPSILRIQQVVRGDSAAYFCASSPRAGIETQYFGPGTRLLVL.

V and J are TRBV18 and TRBJ1-1; 9 nucleotides match TRBD1. The V and J ends lost 6 bases and 6 bases, in that order; junction bases with no gene match: 2. Germline V lookup: CDR1 KGHSH, CDR2 LQKENI. CDR3 length: 12 amino acids. CDR3: CASSTGGPEAFF. The CDR3 DNA reads as TGTGCCAGCTCGACAGGGGGACCTGAAGCTTTCTTT.

This rearrangement joins TRBV9 to TRBJ2-1; D possibly corresponds to TRBD1 (6 bases). The CDR3 covers 15 residues. Germline CDR1 is SGDLS and CDR2 is YYNGEE. Trimming took 4 bases from V and 3 from J, leaving 14 bases between them. The chain's CDR3 is CASSREGERYNEQFF. CDR3 DNA sequence: TGTGCCAGCAGCCGCGAGGGGGAACGCTACAATGAGCAGTTCTTC.

This clone has more than one count but fewer than ten. V usage is TRBV3-1 (or the pseudogene TRBV3-2) and J usage is TRBJ1-5, with D possibly being TRBD1 (6 bases). This CDR3 comprises 13 residues. Per the germline V gene, CDR1 is LGHDT and CDR2 is YNNKEL (reference sequence). Trimming took 10 bases from V and 3 from J, leaving 13 bases between them. CDR3 amino acids: CATTRQDNQPQHF. CDR3 DNA: TGTGCCACCACCAGACAGGACAATCAGCCCCAGCATTTT.

The chain uses TRBV2 and TRBJ2-5; maybe TRBD1 (7 bases). This CDR3 contains 15 residues. In germline, CDR1 is SNHLY, CDR2 FYNNEI. Trimming shortened V by 4 bases and J by 5 bases, and 17 bases separated the two germline ends. In DNA form, the CDR3 reads TGTGCCAGCAGTGCAAATCAGGGGGGCGCGGAGACCCAGTACTTC. Translation: CASSANQGGAETQYF. Drawing the rest from reference TRBV2 and TRBJ2-5, the complete variable domain is EPEVTQTPSHQVTQMGQEVILRCVPISNHLYFYWYRQILGQKVEFLVSFYNNEISEKSEIFDDQFSVERPDGSNFTLKIRSTKLEDSAMYFCASSANQGGAETQYFGPGTRLLVL.

The chain recombines TRBV19 with TRBJ1-5, with a weak D call TRBD1 (6 bases). CDR1 and CDR2 (germline): LNHDA, SQIVND (reference sequence). CDR3 length: 16 amino acids. V gave up 1 base and J gave up 0 bases, with 10 bases separating them. CDR3 in amino acids: CASSIGGQSSNQPQHF. Here the CDR3 DNA reads TGTGCCAGTAGTATAGGTGGACAGTCTAGCAATCAGCCCCAGCATTTT.

A single count supports this clone. The chain joins TRBV27 to TRBJ2-7; possible D gene TRBD1, 6 bases. Trimming removed 6 bases from V and 5 bases from J, with 14 bases in between. Germline V gene data show CDR1 as MNHEY and CDR2 as SMNVEV (reference sequence). The CDR3 has 13 amino acids. The CDR3 region has the DNA TGTGCCAGCAGCCTAGGGGGATCCCACGAGCAGTACTTC. Its protein is CASSLGGSHEQYF.

The V and J genes are TRBV27 and TRBJ1-2; D is perhaps TRBD1 (6 bases). Trimming left V 3 bases short and J 11 bases short, with 16 bases between. The germline V gene has CDR1 MNHEY and CDR2 SMNVEV (reference sequence). CDR3 size: 13 residues. CDR3 sequence: CASSLTGGRGYTF. In DNA form, the CDR3 reads TGTGCCAGCAGTTTGACGGGGGGCCGTGGATACACCTTC.

This rearrangement joins TRBV5-5 to TRBJ1-2; perhaps TRBD1 as D (6 bases). The CDR3 is 14 residues long. Germline CDR1 SGHKS, CDR2 YYEKEE (reference sequence). The V and J ends lost 5 bases and 8 bases respectively, with 19 bases between them. CDR3 DNA: TGTGCCAGCAGAAATCTCGGGGGGGCAGAGGGCTACACCTTC. Translation: CASRNLGGAEGYTF.

The chain carries TRBV27 and TRBJ2-1, with a possible D match to TRBD2 (6 bases). The germline CDR1 and CDR2 sequences are MNHEY and SMNVEV (reference sequence). V was shortened by 10 bases and J by 6 bases, with 22 bases between the two germline ends. CDR3 length equals 15 residues. The CDR3 sequence is CATLKFGSPRNEQFF. The CDR3 nucleotides read TGTGCCACCTTAAAGTTCGGGAGTCCTCGCAATGAGCAGTTCTTC.

V and J are TRBV29-1 and TRBJ2-7; TRBD1 agrees at 10 bases. The CDR3 totals 13 residues. CDR1 and CDR2 from the germline V gene are SQVTM and ANQGSEA. The V gene end was trimmed by 7 bases and the J gene end by 5 bases; junction bases not matched to a gene: 8. This chain's CDR3 is CSARDRGVHEQYF. The CDR3 region has the DNA TGCAGCGCCCGGGACAGGGGCGTCCACGAGCAGTACTTC.

V usage is TRBV4-1 and J usage is TRBJ2-3; D call uncertain. Germline lookup yields CDR1 MGHRA and CDR2 YSYEKL. This CDR3 contains 14 residues. Trimming shortened V by 1 base and J by 3 bases, and 8 bases separated the two germline ends. CDR3 protein: CASSQAVLTDTQYF. The CDR3, as DNA: TGCGCCAGCAGCCAAGCGGTACTTACAGATACGCAGTATTTT.

This chain uses TRBV12-3 or TRBV12-4 with TRBJ1-2; D is perhaps TRBD1 (6 bases). The ends were cut back, 4 bases at V and 3 bases at J, with 9 bases in the middle. The CDR3 is 13 amino acids. The CDR3 sequence: CASSSQGYYGYTF. The CDR3 region has the DNA TGTGCCAGCAGTTCACAGGGATACTATGGCTACACCTTC.

This chain uses TRBV6-5 with TRBJ2-5, with D tentatively TRBD1 (5 bases). CDR1 and CDR2 (germline): MNHEY, SVGAGI. V lost 2 bases, J lost 2 bases, and 9 bases lay in between. CDR3 length equals 14 residues. CDR3 DNA sequence: TGTGCCAGCAGTTACAGTCAGGGACAAGAGACCCAGTACTTC. Its protein product is CASSYSQGQETQYF.

The genes are TRBV19 and TRBJ2-1; the match to TRBD2 covers 7 bases. Germline CDR1 and CDR2: LNHDA and SQIVND (reference sequence). V was clipped by 5 bases and J by 9 bases; unmatched bases: 10. The CDR3 loop spans 14 amino acids. The CDR3 protein is CASSSLREQAEQFF. For the CDR3, the DNA is TGTGCCAGTAGTTCCTTGCGGGAGCAGGCTGAGCAGTTCTTC.

This clone was seen a few times. The gene calls are TRBV25-1 and TRBJ1-1; 7 bases agree with TRBD1. The CDR3 consists of 13 residues. The germline CDR1 and CDR2 sequences are MGHDK and SYGVNS. Trimming took 8 bases from V and 9 from J; bases not matched to a gene: 12. The CDR3 nucleotides read TGTGCCAGCGTCTTTGCGGGAGGGGGCAAAGCTTTCTTT. It specifies CASVFAGGGKAFF.

This chain links TRBV11-3 with TRBJ1-2; D call uncertain. The CDR3 is made up of 13 amino acids. V lost 0 bases to trimming and J lost 7 bases, with 9 bases between them. The germline CDR1 and CDR2 sequences are SGHNT and YENEEA. CDR3 coding DNA: TGTGCCAGCAGCTTAGAGGGGAGGGTTGGCTACACCTTC. Protein product: CASSLEGRVGYTF. Combining the CDR3 with reference TRBV11-3 and TRBJ1-2 gives the whole variable domain EAGVVQSPRYKIIEKKQPVAFWCNPISGHNTLYWYLQNLGQGPELLIRYENEEAVDDSQLPKDRFSAERLKGVDSTLKIQPAELGDSAVYLCASSLEGRVGYTFGSGTRLTVV.

V gene TRBV21-1 combines with J gene TRBJ2-3; TRBD2, the D gene given by the table, was not confirmed from the DNA. TRBV21-1 is a pseudogene locus. CDR3 length: 15 residues. CDR3 sequence reads: CASSKALYRGDTQYF. DNA of the CDR3: TGTGCCAGCAGCAAGGCCCTCTACCGAGGGGATACGCAGTATTTT.

This rearrangement joins TRBV4-2 to TRBJ1-5; 9 positions agree with TRBD1. The length of the CDR3 is 14 residues. The J segment lost 7 bases and the V segment lost 5 bases, leaving 6 bases of the junction unmatched. Germline loops: CDR1 LGHNA, CDR2 YNFKEQ. The CDR3 loop is CASSSGQGNQPQHF. The CDR3, as DNA: TGTGCCAGCAGCAGTGGACAGGGGAACCAGCCCCAGCATTTT.